The present T cell receptor beta chain was sequenced within a study of CD8+ T cells in alopecia areata. Study as a whole: Treated patients were given oral tofacitinib, which was dosed at 5 to 10 mg twice daily. Tofacitinib was given for 6 to 18 months, then stopped for 6 months. Broader study findings: The treated group had a single nonresponder, limiting CD8+ expansion-response conclusions. Lesional scalp displayed greater clonality than normal scalp, most notably in alopecia totalis/universalis.

As the sequencing template, cDNA was produced by extracting RNA and reverse transcribing it. Sequencing was performed with immunoSEQ multiplex PCR; in TCRdb, only in-frame clones are kept and a portion is missing. The data hold a few thousand clones, with roughly 84% observed a single time. Treatment denoted: oral pan-JAK inhibitor, 5-10 mg twice daily. As part of sample collection, lesional scalp punch biopsies and peripheral blood were taken from alopecia areata patients. The CDR3 runs to 13 residues. Germline V gene sequence: CDR1 MNHEY, CDR2 SVGAGI. With 3 bases removed from V and 3 bases from J, the gap between germline ends came to 9 bases. With respect to this clone: What it binds is unknown.

The chain employs TRBV6-5 and TRBJ2-7; D is unresolved. Sample: skin, taken at week 24, from a patient treated with tofacitinib. The origin of this receptor is a human donor with alopecia areata. This chain's CDR3 is CASSYRPVYEQYF. The CDR3 bases are TGTGCCAGCAGTTATCGCCCCGTCTACGAGCAGTACTTC.